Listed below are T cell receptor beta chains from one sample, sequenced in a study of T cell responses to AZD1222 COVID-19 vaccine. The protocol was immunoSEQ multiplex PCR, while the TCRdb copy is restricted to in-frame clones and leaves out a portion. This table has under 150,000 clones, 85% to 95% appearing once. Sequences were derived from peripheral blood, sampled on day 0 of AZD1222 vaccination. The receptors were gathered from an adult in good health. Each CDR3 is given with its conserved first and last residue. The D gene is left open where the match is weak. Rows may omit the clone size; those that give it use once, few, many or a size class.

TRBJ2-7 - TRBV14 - TGTGCCAGCAGCCAGTACTACGAGCAGTACTTC CASSQYYEQYF
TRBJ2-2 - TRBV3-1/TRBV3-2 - TGTGCCAGCAGCCAACGTGGATCCACCGGGGAGCTGTTTTTT CASSQRGSTGELFF
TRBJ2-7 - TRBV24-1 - TGTGCCACCAGTGACGCCGAGGAGGGAGGCCACGAGCAGTACTTC CATSDAEEGGHEQYF
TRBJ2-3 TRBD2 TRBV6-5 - TGTGCCAGCGTCCTAGCGGATACCGTAGATACGCAGTATTTT CASVLADTVDTQYF
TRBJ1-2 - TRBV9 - TGTGCCAGCAGCCGGGAAGGCGGGGGCTACACCTTC CASSREGGGYTF
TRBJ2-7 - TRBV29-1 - TGCAGCGTGATTGGTGCGTACGAGCAGTACTTC CSVIGAYEQYF
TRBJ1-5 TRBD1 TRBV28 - TGTGCCAGCAGGATTACAGGGGTTGGGCCCAATCAGCCCCAGCATTTT CASRITGVGPNQPQHF
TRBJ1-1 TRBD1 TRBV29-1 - TGCAGCGTTACGAGGACAGGGGGCACTGAAGCTTTCTTT CSVTRTGGTEAFF
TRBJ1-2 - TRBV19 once TGTGCCAGTAGGGTACAGGGAGGCCGCAACTATGGCTACACCTTC CASRVQGGRNYGYTF
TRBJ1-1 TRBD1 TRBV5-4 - TGTGCCAGCAGCCCCAAGACAGGGTCCACTGAAGCTTTCTTT CASSPKTGSTEAFF
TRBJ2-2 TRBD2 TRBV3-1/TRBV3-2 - TGTGCCAGCAGCCCCCCCTGGCTAGCGGGAAACACCGGGGAGCTGTTTTTT CASSPPWLAGNTGELFF
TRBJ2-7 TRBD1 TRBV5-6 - TGTGCCAGCAGCCCCAGGACAGGGGCGCTGCCTTTCTCCTACGAGCAGTACTTC CASSPRTGALPFSYEQYF
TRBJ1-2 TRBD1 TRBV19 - TGTGCCAGTACCGGGACAGGCCAAAAGATCTCCTATGGCTACACCTTC CASTGTGQKISYGYTF
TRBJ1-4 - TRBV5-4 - TGTGCCAGCAGCTTGGATATAGGGGGAGCTAATGAAAAACTGTTTTTT CASSLDIGGANEKLFF
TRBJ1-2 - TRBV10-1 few TGCGCCAGCAGTGAGTCGGGAGGGTATGGCTACACCTTC CASSESGGYGYTF
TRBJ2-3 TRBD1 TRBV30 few TGTGCCTGCCTAACCGGGGCAGGGGGCAGCACAGATACGCAGTATTTT CACLTGAGGSTDTQYF
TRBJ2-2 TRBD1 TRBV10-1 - TGCGCCAGCAGTGACGGGACAGCTCCCGGGGAGCTGTTTTTT CASSDGTAPGELFF
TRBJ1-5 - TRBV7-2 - TGTGCCAGCAGCTTAGATTTCGGGGGGAGCAATCAGCCCCAGCATTTT CASSLDFGGSNQPQHF
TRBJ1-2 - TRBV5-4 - TGTGCCAGCAGCTTGTTACGCGGGCGCCCTACACTATATGGCTACACCTTC CASSLLRGRPTLYGYTF
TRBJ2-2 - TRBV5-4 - TGTGCCAGCAGCCCCAGTCGGCAGGCGGGCACCGGGGAGCTGTTTTTT CASSPSRQAGTGELFF
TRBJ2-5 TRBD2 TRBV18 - TGTGCCAGCTCCCCAGCGGGGAAGTCCCTACGAGAGACCCAGTACTTC CASSPAGKSLRETQYF
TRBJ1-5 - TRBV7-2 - TGTGCCAGCAGCTTAGTCGTAGATCACAATCAGCCCCAGCATTTT CASSLVVDHNQPQHF
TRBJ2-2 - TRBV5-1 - TGCGCCAGCAGCGGGTCCTTGGCGGGGGCAGGGACCGGGGAGCTGTTTTTT CASSGSLAGAGTGELFF
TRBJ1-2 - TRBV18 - TGTGCCAGCTCACCAGAGACAGGCCTCTCTAACTATGGCTACACCTTC CASSPETGLSNYGYTF
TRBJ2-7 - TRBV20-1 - TGCAGTGCTAGTTTTCAGGACCCCTACGAGCAGTACTTC CSASFQDPYEQYF
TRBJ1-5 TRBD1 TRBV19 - TGTGCCAGTAGAGGACAGGGCAATCAGCCCCAGCATTTT CASRGQGNQPQHF
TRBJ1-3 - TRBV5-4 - TGTGCCAGCAGCGAGCAGGGATCTGGAAACACCATATATTTT CASSEQGSGNTIYF
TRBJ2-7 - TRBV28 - TGTGCCAGCAGTTCCACCGGGATCCCTTACGAGCAGTACTTC CASSSTGIPYEQYF
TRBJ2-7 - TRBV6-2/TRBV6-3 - TGTGCCAGCAGTTACGGGGTAGTCTACGAGCAGTACTTC CASSYGVVYEQYF
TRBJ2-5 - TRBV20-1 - TGCAGTGCTAGGGATAGGGAGACCCAGTACTTC CSARDRETQYF
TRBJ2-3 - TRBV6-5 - TGTGCCAGCAGTCACAACCGAGGGAATGCAGATACGCAGTATTTT CASSHNRGNADTQYF
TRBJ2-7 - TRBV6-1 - TGTGCCAGCAGTGAAGCCCCGGGGGATCGCGAGCAGTACTTC CASSEAPGDREQYF
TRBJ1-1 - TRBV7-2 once TGTGCCAGCAGCTTAGCGCTGGGGGGCTACACTGAAGCTTTCTTT CASSLALGGYTEAFF
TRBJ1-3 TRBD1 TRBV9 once TGTGCCAGCAGCGCAGGGGGGACAGCTTCTGGAAACACCATATATTTT CASSAGGTASGNTIYF
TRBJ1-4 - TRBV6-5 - TGTGCCAGCAGCCAAACACACACAAGGTCTGAAAAACTGTTTTTT CASSQTHTRSEKLFF
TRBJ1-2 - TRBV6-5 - TGTGCCAGCAGTCAGGCGGACTATGGCTACACCTTC CASSQADYGYTF
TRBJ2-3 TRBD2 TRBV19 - TGTGCCAGTAGTTCCCTAGCGGTAGGGACAGATACGCAGTATTTT CASSSLAVGTDTQYF
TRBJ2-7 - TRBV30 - TGTGCCTGGGAGAGATTGGGTAGCGGAGGGGCCGAGCAGTACTTC CAWERLGSGGAEQYF
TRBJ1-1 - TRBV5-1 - TGCGCCAGCAGCTTATCTCAGGGTCGGAACACTGAAGCTTTCTTT CASSLSQGRNTEAFF
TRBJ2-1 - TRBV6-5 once TGTGCCAGCAGTAAGAAAGGGCCCAATGAGCAGTTCTTC CASSKKGPNEQFF
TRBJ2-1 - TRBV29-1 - TGCAGCGCCCCACTCCGGGCTAGCTCCTACAATGAGCAGTTCTTC CSAPLRASSYNEQFF
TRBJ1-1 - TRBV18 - TGTGCCAGCTCACCAATGGGGTTAGACACTGAAGCTTTCTTT CASSPMGLDTEAFF
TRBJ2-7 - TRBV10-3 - TGTGCCACCCAGGAGGGGAGCTACGAGCAGTACTTC CATQEGSYEQYF
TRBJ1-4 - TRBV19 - TGTGCCAGTGGGGCCAGGGCGACTAATGAAAAACTGTTTTTT CASGARATNEKLFF